This TCR beta chain emerged from a study of CD8 T cells in Susac syndrome. Random hexamers were used to reverse transcribe roughly 0.45 to 1 ug of RNA. TCRdb redid the calling of the immunoSEQ multiplex PCR reads with MiXCR, one entry per CDR3 protein. The sample consists of about 280,000 distinct CDR3 sequences, around 83% of them appearing once. From blood CD8+ and CD4+ T cells, TCR beta sequences were generated. V was cut by 6 bases and J by 10 bases, with 13 bases left in between. The CDR3 contains 12 residues. Germline-derived CDR1 and CDR2 are SNHLY and FYNNEI. What was sequenced was CD8+ T cells from PBMCs. The TCR originated in a human donor with multiple sclerosis. The chain joins TRBV2 to TRBJ2-1; the D is unclear. CDR3 sequence (DNA): TGTGCCAGCAGGGGCAGAGTCACGGAGCAGTTCTTC. Protein: CASRGRVTEQFF.